These 10 T cell receptor beta chains were sequenced from one sample in a study of shared clonotypes between healthy human individuals (dated by TCRdb to the early 2020s). CD8 naive samples were CD45RO-negative cells positively selected for CCR7, giving a CD45RA+CCR7+ population that excluded TemRA cells. The library relied on the immunoSEQ multiplex PCR assay. Here the immuneACCESS table is served through TCRdb, limited to in-frame sequences with V and J called. Missing clones are a known gap in these copies; in checked studies unresolved V genes cover under half, and the rest lacks a known reason. Present in this sample are 1.5 million to 2.5 million clones, around 96% of which were seen just once. Roughly 1.2% of the sample rests with the top ten. Source material: naive CD8+ T cells sorted from blood. The cell subset or site label here, explained by the study, means: CD45RA+CCR7+. The receptors here all came from a man younger than 30 in good health.

The rearrangement uses TRBV27 and TRBJ1-2; D is unresolved. The CDR3 has 15 amino acids. The germline V gene has CDR1 MNHEY and CDR2 SMNVEV (reference sequence). Trimming took 5 bases from V and 8 from J, leaving 21 bases between them. CDR3 bases: TGTGCCAGCAGTATTAGTATTGAAGGGTGGCAGGGCTACACCTTC. It yields the protein CASSISIEGWQGYTF.

Regarding this clone: This same CDR3 is encoded by further DNA sequences in the sample. J is TRBJ2-7 and V is TRBV27, with 11 bases matching TRBD2. CDR1 is MNHEY, CDR2 SMNVEV, per germline (reference sequence). The CDR3 covers 14 residues. The V segment lost 6 bases and the J segment 4 bases; nucleotides outside the gene matches: 5. The CDR3: CASRLAGGSYEQYF. In nucleotides, the CDR3 is TGTGCCAGCAGGTTAGCGGGAGGGTCGTACGAGCAGTACTTC.

This sequence joins TRBV2 and TRBJ2-5; D may correspond to TRBD1 or TRBD2 (5 bases each). The CDR3 has 16 amino acids. Germline CDR1 reads SNHLY; CDR2 reads FYNNEI. With 6 bases removed from V and 4 bases from J, the gap between germline ends came to 21 bases. DNA for the CDR3: TGTGCCAGCAGCGAGGACTGGGGGATAACAGTAGAGACCCAGTACTTC. Translated: CASSEDWGITVETQYF.

This chain connects TRBV27 to TRBJ2-1; a possible D gene is TRBD2 (5 bases). The germline gives CDR1 MNHEY, CDR2 SMNVEV (reference sequence). The V end was cut by 6 bases, the J end by 4 bases, with 10 bases between. CDR3 length: 13 amino acids. The CDR3 DNA is TGTGCCAGCAGGGACTTGCTATACAATGAGCAGTTCTTC. Protein: CASRDLLYNEQFF.

V and J are TRBV9 and TRBJ2-2; the D is unclear. V shed 0 bases and J shed 7 bases, with 13 bases lying between them. Germline-derived CDR1 and CDR2 are SGDLS and YYNGEE. The CDR3 is made up of 15 amino acids. The DNA for the CDR3 is TGTGCCAGCAGCGTAGAGGGTAGTCTCGGCGGGGAGCTGTTTTTT. Translated, it gives CASSVEGSLGGELFF.

The CDR3 here is CASSVSDLLGDTQYF. CDR3 sequence (DNA): TGTGCCAGCAGCGTTTCGGATCTTTTGGGAGATACGCAGTATTTT. The rearrangement uses TRBV6-5 and TRBJ2-3; no clear D. V was clipped by 6 bases and J by 5 bases, with 18 bases between them. Looked up from germline, CDR1 is MNHEY and CDR2 is SVGAGI. This CDR3 contains 15 residues.

This clone is a singleton in its sample. This sequence joins TRBV6-1 and TRBJ1-5; perhaps TRBD1 as D (5 bases). The CDR3 runs 16 residues. The V gene lost 1 base and the J gene lost 3 bases, with 13 bases spanning the gap. Germline values: CDR1 MNHNS, CDR2 SASEGT. The CDR3 reads CASSEDRYPLNQPQHF. The CDR3 DNA sequence: TGTGCCAGCAGTGAAGACAGGTATCCCCTCAATCAGCCCCAGCATTTT.

The chain joins TRBV28 to TRBJ1-5, with TRBD1 as a possible D gene (6 bases). The CDR3 loop spans 15 amino acids. Germline loops: CDR1 MDHEN, CDR2 SYDVKM. V gave up 2 bases and J gave up 6 bases, with 14 bases separating them. CDR3 nucleotides: TGTGCCAGCAGTTTAGGCCCAGGGGTAATTCAGCCCCAGCATTTT. Translation: CASSLGPGVIQPQHF.

This chain connects TRBV30 to TRBJ2-7, with TRBD2 matching over 11 bases. V lost 3 bases to trimming and J lost 6 bases; unmatched junction nucleotides: 4. CDR3 length equals 13 residues. The V gene's germline CDR1 is GTSNPN and CDR2 SVGIG (reference sequence). CDR3 region: CAWRLAGEFEQYF. The CDR3 DNA reads TGTGCCTGGAGACTAGCGGGGGAATTCGAGCAGTACTTC.

This clone appeared a single time. The rearrangement uses TRBV4-3 and TRBJ2-7, with D perhaps assigned TRBD1 or TRBD2 (5 bases each). Germline-derived CDR1 and CDR2 are LGHNA and YSLEER. The CDR3 is 13 residues long. The ends were cut back, 2 bases at V and 5 bases at J, with 10 bases in the middle. The CDR3 DNA reads as TGCGCCAGCAGCCAAACGGGGCCCGACGAGCAGTACTTC. Translating it yields CASSQTGPDEQYF.